The 5 T cell receptor beta chains below all came from one sample that was sequenced in a study of blood T cell repertoires in COVID-19. Generated by immunoSEQ multiplex PCR, the TCRdb table keeps only in-frame clones and is missing some. The sample gives 4,500 to 6,000 clones, around 73% of which show up once; about 37% is in the top ten. Sequencing used peripheral blood. The receptors were sampled from a human donor in a cohort sampled during active COVID-19.

This clone counts as medium-sized. The chain is built from TRBV13 and TRBJ1-6; possibly TRBD1 for D (6 bases). This CDR3 has 17 residues. V lost 0 bases and J lost 5, with 14 bases in between. Germline V lookup: CDR1 PRHDT, CDR2 FYEKMQ (reference sequence). CDR3 loop: CASSLGGGWQNNSPLHF. CDR3 in DNA: TGTGCCAGCAGCTTAGGAGGGGGTTGGCAGAATAATTCACCCCTCCACTTT.

V gene TRBV5-4 combines with J gene TRBJ2-3; D is unresolved. In germline, CDR1 is SGHNT, CDR2 YYREEE (reference sequence). The CDR3 has 15 amino acids. The V and J ends lost 5 bases and 3 bases respectively, with 16 bases between them. CDR3 sequence reads: CASSFGARQTDTQYF. As DNA, the CDR3 is TGTGCCAGCAGTTTCGGTGCCAGACAAACAGATACGCAGTATTTT. The full variable domain, with the rest looked up from reference TRBV5-4 and TRBJ2-3, is ETGVTQSPTHLIKTRGQQVTLRCSSQSGHNTVSWYQQALGQGPQFIFQYYREEENGRGNFPPRFSGLQFPNYSSELNVNALELDDSALYLCASSFGARQTDTQYFGPGTRLTVL.

V usage is TRBV4-1 and J usage is TRBJ2-4; perhaps TRBD2 as D (6 bases). Germline V gene sequence: CDR1 MGHRA, CDR2 YSYEKL. Deletions cut 0 bases from V and 3 bases from J, with 15 bases between. The CDR3 is 17 amino acids. The CDR3 DNA sequence: TGCGCCAGCAGCCAAGACCCAGGGCGGGGAGTCAAAAACATTCAGTACTTC. Translation gives CASSQDPGRGVKNIQYF.

The chain's CDR3 is CASSDSISSGGVDEQFF. DNA for the CDR3: TGTGCCAGCAGTGACTCAATCTCTAGCGGGGGGGTAGATGAGCAGTTCTTC. The rearrangement uses TRBV6-4 and TRBJ2-1; 12 bases match TRBD2. The J segment lost 8 bases and the V segment lost 0 bases, leaving 8 bases of the junction unmatched. Germline loops: CDR1 MRHNA, CDR2 SNTAGT. The CDR3 covers 17 residues.

This clone has more than one count but fewer than ten. V gene TRBV7-8 combines with J gene TRBJ2-5; TRBD1 might be the D (7 bases). Trimming shortened V by 2 bases and J by 2 bases, and 12 bases separated the two germline ends. The CDR3 totals 15 residues. In germline, CDR1 is SGHVS, CDR2 FQNEAQ. The CDR3 spells CASSLLEGQQETQYF. The CDR3 DNA reads as TGTGCCAGCAGCTTATTGGAGGGACAGCAAGAGACCCAGTACTTC.